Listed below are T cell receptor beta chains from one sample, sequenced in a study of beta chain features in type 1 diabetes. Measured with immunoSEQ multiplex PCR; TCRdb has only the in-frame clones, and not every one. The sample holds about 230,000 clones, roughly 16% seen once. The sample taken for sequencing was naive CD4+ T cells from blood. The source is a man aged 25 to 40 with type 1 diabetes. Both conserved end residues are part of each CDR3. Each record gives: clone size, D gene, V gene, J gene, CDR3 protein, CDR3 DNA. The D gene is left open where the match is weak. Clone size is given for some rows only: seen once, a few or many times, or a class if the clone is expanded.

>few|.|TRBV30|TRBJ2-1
CAWSVGGGSSYNEQFF
TGTGCCTGGAGTGTCGGGGGCGGGAGCTCCTACAATGAGCAGTTCTTC
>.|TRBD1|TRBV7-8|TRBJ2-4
CASSSRPVQGAIAKNIQYF
TGTGCCAGCAGCTCCAGGCCAGTACAGGGGGCGATAGCCAAAAACATTCAGTACTTC
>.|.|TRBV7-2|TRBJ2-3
CASSAGQPGADTQYF
TGTGCCAGCAGCGCTGGACAGCCTGGGGCAGATACGCAGTATTTT
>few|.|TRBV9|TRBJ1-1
CASSVGLTENTEAFF
TGTGCCAGCAGCGTAGGCCTGACCGAGAACACTGAAGCTTTCTTT
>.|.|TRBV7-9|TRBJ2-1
CASSSNTPVDEQFF
TGTGCCAGCAGCTCCAATACCCCAGTGGATGAGCAGTTCTTC
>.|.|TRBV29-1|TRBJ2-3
CSATGGGGGTDTQYF
TGCAGCGCCACCGGAGGGGGAGGAGGGACAGATACGCAGTATTTT
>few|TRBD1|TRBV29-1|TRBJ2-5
CSAATGTAQETQYF
TGCAGCGCCGCGACCGGGACAGCTCAAGAGACCCAGTACTTC
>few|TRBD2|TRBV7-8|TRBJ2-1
CASSQIGLAGVEQFF
TGTGCCAGCAGCCAAATCGGACTAGCGGGAGTTGAGCAGTTCTTC
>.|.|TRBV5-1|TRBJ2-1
CASIAGENEQFF
TGCGCCAGCATTGCAGGGGAAAATGAGCAGTTCTTC
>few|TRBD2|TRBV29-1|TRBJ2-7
CSVAGTSGRKSSYEQYF
TGCAGCGTTGCAGGGACTAGCGGGAGGAAGAGCTCCTACGAGCAGTACTTC
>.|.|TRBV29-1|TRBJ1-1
CSVEGAHRTEAFF
TGCAGCGTTGAAGGGGCCCATCGGACTGAAGCTTTCTTT
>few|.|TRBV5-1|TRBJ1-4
CASSFATANEKLFF
TGCGCCAGCAGCTTCGCGACGGCTAATGAAAAACTGTTTTTT
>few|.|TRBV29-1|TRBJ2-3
CSVGGTDTQYF
TGCAGCGTTGGGGGTACAGATACGCAGTATTTT
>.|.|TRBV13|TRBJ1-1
CASSLTGNTEAFF
TGTGCCAGCAGCTTGACAGGGAACACTGAAGCTTTCTTT
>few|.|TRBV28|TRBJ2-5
CASSLVQQETQYF
TGTGCCAGCAGTTTGGTGCAGCAAGAGACCCAGTACTTC
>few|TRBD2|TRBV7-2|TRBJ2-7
CASSPRLAGGTYEQYF
TGTGCCAGCAGCCCGAGACTAGCGGGAGGCACCTACGAGCAGTACTTC
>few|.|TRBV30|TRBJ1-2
CAWSHGLGGGYGYTF
TGTGCCTGGAGCCATGGGCTGGGAGGGGGCTATGGCTACACCTTC
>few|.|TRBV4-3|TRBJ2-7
CASSQSTVLSEQYF
TGCGCCAGCAGCCAATCGACTGTGTTAAGCGAGCAGTACTTC
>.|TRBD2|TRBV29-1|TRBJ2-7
CSARRGGHEQYF
TGCAGCGCCCGTCGGGGGGGCCACGAGCAGTACTTC
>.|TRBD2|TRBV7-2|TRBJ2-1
CAGGLAGNNEQFF
TGTGCCGGGGGACTAGCGGGTAACAATGAGCAGTTCTTC
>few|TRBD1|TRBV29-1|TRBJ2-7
CSGGTAYEQYF
TGCAGCGGGGGGACAGCGTACGAGCAGTACTTC
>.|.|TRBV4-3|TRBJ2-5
CASSQDREGGETQYF
TGCGCCAGCAGCCAAGATCGGGAAGGGGGAGAGACCCAGTACTTC
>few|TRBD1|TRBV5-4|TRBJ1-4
CASSLGGTANEKLFF
TGTGCCAGCAGCTTGGGCGGGACAGCAAACGAAAAACTGTTTTTT
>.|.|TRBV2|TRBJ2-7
CASSGISFTSYEQYF
TGTGCCAGCAGTGGGATCAGTTTCACGTCCTACGAGCAGTACTTC
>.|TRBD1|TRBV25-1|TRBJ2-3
CASSEFRGRTSTDTQYF
TGTGCCAGCAGTGAATTCAGGGGGAGAACTAGCACAGATACGCAGTATTTT
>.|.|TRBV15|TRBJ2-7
CATSRDHYGFDQYF
TGTGCCACCAGCAGAGATCATTACGGGTTCGATCAGTACTTC
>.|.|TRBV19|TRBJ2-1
CASSIDLRATRKFF
TGTGCCAGTAGTATAGATCTGAGGGCCACCCGAAAGTTCTTC
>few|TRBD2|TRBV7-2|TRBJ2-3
CASSFAAGGTDTQYF
TGTGCCAGCAGCTTCGCAGCGGGAGGCACAGATACGCAGTATTTT
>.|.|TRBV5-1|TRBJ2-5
CASSLLGQETQYF
TGCGCCAGCAGCTTGTTAGGTCAAGAGACCCAGTACTTC
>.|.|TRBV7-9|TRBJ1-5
CASSLADQPQHF
TGTGCCAGCAGCTTGGCCGATCAGCCCCAGCATTTT
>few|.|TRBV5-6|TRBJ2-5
CASSSKTPTETQYF
TGTGCCAGCAGCTCTAAGACCCCAACGGAGACCCAGTACTTC
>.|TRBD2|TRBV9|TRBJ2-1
CASSVDSSGAVGEQFF
TGTGCCAGCAGCGTCGATTCTAGCGGGGCCGTCGGTGAGCAGTTCTTC
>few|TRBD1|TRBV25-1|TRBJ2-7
CASSETGGSYEQYF
TGTGCCAGCAGTGAAACAGGGGGCAGCTACGAGCAGTACTTC
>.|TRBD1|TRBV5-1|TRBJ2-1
CASSWGQGGYNEQFF
TGCGCCAGCAGCTGGGGACAGGGTGGATACAATGAGCAGTTCTTC
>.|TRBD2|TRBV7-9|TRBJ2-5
CASSPGTRQETQYF
TGTGCCAGCAGCCCTGGGACTAGACAAGAGACCCAGTACTTC
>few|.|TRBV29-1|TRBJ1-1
CSVAGLYTEAFF
TGCAGCGTTGCCGGACTTTACACTGAAGCTTTCTTT
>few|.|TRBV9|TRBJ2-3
CASSVAGTSTDTQYF
TGTGCCAGCAGCGTAGCTGGGACTAGCACAGATACGCAGTATTTT
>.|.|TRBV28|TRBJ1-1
CASFSGGAAPTEAFF
TGTGCCAGCTTCTCGGGGGGCGCTGCCCCCACTGAAGCTTTCTTT
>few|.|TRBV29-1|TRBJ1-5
CSAGGGLGQPQHF
TGCAGCGCCGGTGGGGGGCTGGGACAGCCCCAGCATTTT
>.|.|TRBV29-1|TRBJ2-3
CSVTQGTDTQYF
TGCAGCGTTACCCAGGGTACAGATACGCAGTATTTT
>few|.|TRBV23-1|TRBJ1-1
CASSQSTVRPNTEAFF
TGCGCCAGCAGTCAATCGACCGTCCGGCCGAACACTGAAGCTTTCTTT
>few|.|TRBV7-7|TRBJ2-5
CASSSHLQETQYF
TGTGCCAGCAGCTCCCATCTCCAAGAGACCCAGTACTTC
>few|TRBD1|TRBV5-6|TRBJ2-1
CASSLFWDRANEQFF
TGTGCCAGCAGCTTGTTTTGGGACAGGGCAAATGAGCAGTTCTTC
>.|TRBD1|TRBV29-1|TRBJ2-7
CSVVTGTVISYEQYF
TGCAGCGTTGTTACCGGGACAGTGATATCCTACGAGCAGTACTTC
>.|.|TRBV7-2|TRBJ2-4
CASSLRRELWNIQYF
TGTGCCAGCAGCTTACGACGGGAGTTATGGAACATTCAGTACTTC
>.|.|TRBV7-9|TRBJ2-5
CASSEETQYF
TGTGCCAGCAGCGAAGAGACCCAGTACTTC
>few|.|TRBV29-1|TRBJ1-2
CSVDRDGYTF
TGCAGCGTTGACAGGGATGGCTACACCTTC
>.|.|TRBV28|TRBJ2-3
CASAIERRGTQYF
TGTGCCAGCGCCATCGAGCGGCGGGGTACGCAGTATTTT
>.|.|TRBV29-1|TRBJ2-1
CSVVKDRPAYNEQFF
TGCAGCGTCGTCAAAGACAGGCCTGCCTACAATGAGCAGTTCTTC
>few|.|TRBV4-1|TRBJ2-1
CASSQVRLTQRYNEQFF
TGCGCCAGCAGCCAAGTGCGATTAACCCAGAGGTACAATGAGCAGTTCTTC
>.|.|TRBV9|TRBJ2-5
CASSVLGADQETQYF
TGTGCCAGCAGCGTATTGGGGGCGGATCAAGAGACCCAGTACTTC
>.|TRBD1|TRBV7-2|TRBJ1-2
CASSVQGAPRGYTF
TGTGCCAGCAGCGTTCAGGGGGCCCCTAGGGGCTACACCTTC
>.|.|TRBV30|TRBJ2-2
CAWSVGGTNTGELFF
TGTGCCTGGAGTGTAGGCGGGACGAACACCGGGGAGCTGTTTTTT
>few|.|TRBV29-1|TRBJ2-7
CSVRKGGSYEQYF
TGCAGCGTTCGTAAGGGTGGGTCCTACGAGCAGTACTTC
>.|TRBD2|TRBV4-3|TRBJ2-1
CASSQTGLAGEQFF
TGCGCCAGCAGCCAGACCGGACTAGCTGGTGAGCAGTTCTTC
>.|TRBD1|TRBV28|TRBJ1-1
CASSRDRVAAEAFF
TGTGCCAGCAGTAGGGACAGGGTAGCCGCTGAAGCTTTCTTT
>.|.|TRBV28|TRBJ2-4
CASSPSGEVNIQYF
TGTGCCAGCAGTCCCTCGGGCGAGGTAAACATTCAGTACTTC
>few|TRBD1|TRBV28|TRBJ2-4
CASRGQGEDIQYF
TGTGCCAGCAGGGGACAGGGAGAGGACATTCAGTACTTC
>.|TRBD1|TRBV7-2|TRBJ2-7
CASSLGDRIYEQYF
TGTGCCAGCAGCTTAGGGGACAGGATTTACGAGCAGTACTTC